Below are 3 T cell receptor beta chains sequenced from a single sample in a study of cytomegalovirus exposure and HLA in healthy donors. Assay: immunoSEQ multiplex PCR; the TCRdb copy retains only in-frame clones and omits some. Counted here are roughly 220,000 clones, approximately 88% occurring once; the ten biggest clones make up around 15%. The sequenced material came from PBMCs. These TCRs come from a woman aged 25-40 years in good health and CMV-seropositive.

This clone was seen only a few times. The chain uses TRBV19 and TRBJ2-2; D remains ambiguous. V was cut by 4 bases and J by 0 bases, with 6 bases left in between. CDR3 length equals 14 residues. Germline values: CDR1 LNHDA, CDR2 SQIVND (reference sequence). The CDR3 bases are TGTGCCAGTAGTAACACAGCGAACACCGGGGAGCTGTTTTTT. This gives the protein CASSNTANTGELFF. Full variable domain (rest looked up from reference TRBV19 and TRBJ2-2): DGGITQSPKYLFRKEGQNVTLSCEQNLNHDAMYWYRQDPGQGLRLIYYSQIVNDFQKGDIAEGYSVSREKKESFPLTVTSAQKNPTAFYLCASSNTANTGELFFGEGSRLTVL.

V is TRBV4-1 and J is TRBJ2-2; no reliable D call. Germline V lookup: CDR1 MGHRA, CDR2 YSYEKL. The CDR3 totals 12 residues. V gave up 6 bases and J gave up 8 bases, with 10 bases separating them. The CDR3 DNA follows: TGCGCCAGCAGAGGCGAGGTGGGGGAGCTGTTTTTT. Amino acids: CASRGEVGELFF.

This clone has a count of ten or more. The J gene is TRBJ2-2, the V gene TRBV6-4; D ambiguous. Germline loops: CDR1 MRHNA, CDR2 SNTAGT. Trimming took off 0 bases at V and 3 bases at J, with 11 bases between the two ends. The CDR3 sequence is 16 residues long. CDR3 amino acids: CASSDSVGGDTGELFF. CDR3 in DNA: TGTGCCAGCAGTGACTCGGTCGGTGGGGACACCGGGGAGCTGTTTTTT.